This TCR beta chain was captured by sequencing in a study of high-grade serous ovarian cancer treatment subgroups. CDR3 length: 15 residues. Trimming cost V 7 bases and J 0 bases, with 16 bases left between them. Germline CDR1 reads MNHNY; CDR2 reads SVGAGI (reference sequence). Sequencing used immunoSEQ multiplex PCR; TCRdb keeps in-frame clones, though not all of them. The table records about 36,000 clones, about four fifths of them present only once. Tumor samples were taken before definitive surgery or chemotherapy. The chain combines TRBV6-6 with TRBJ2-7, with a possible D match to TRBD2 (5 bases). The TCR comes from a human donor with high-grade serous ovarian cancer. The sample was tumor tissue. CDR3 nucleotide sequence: TGTGCCAGCACCGCTACCAGAGCGGACTCCTACGAGCAGTACTTC. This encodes CASTATRADSYEQYF.